Below, one T cell receptor beta chain is given with its context. No cognate antigen has been identified for it. Base qualities are not at hand, and no much larger clone is one base apart. Amplification of TCR beta CDR3 regions was carried out from RNA transcripts. The TCR CDR3 was subjected to a first round of RT-PCR using the HTBI primer set and the Qiagen OneStep RT-PCR kit. The libraries were constructed in a second round of multiplex PCR and then size-selected and purified. The libraries were sequenced on an Illumina HiSeq2000 using paired-end 100 bp reads. Per the original workflow: SOAPnuke was used to process the raw data, removing reads that contained adapters or uncalled bases, had a mean Phred below 15, or lacked an exact match to the constant primer or identifier. High-quality paired reads were merged using COPE v1.2.5, and each unique nucleotide sequence was defined as a clonotype. MiTCR v1.1 was used to align clonotypes to the IMGT TRBV, TRBD and TRBJ reference segments. Only V-J combinations with frequency above 0.0001, covering 99% to 99.2% of repertoires, were analysed. A TCS score was defined as the ratio between F50 (clonal expansion) and ExV (chaos), using BLOSUM62-based TCRdist between CDR3 peptides within each V-J. Welch's t-statistics and random forest reduced fewer than 550 V-J features to under 15, which were used in a naive Bayes classifier (R e1071). Thyroid-blood repertoire similarity was quantified with the Morisita-Horn index. The public reads were run again by TCRdb, first through fastp at Q25 and then through MiXCR, and only productive beta chains were kept. Each entry merges the rows of one CDR3 protein and shows their most common DNA and genes. The V and J calls reflect TCRdb's pipeline rather than the authors' work. Present in this sample are 600,000 to 700,000 distinct CDR3 sequences, just under 45% of which were seen just once. The top ten constitute 6.5% to 9% of the sample.

The CDR3 covers 12 residues, taking in both the cysteine and the phenylalanine. Only the CDR3 part of the read is kept: 36 bases, read in frame from the first base. CDR1 SQVTM and CDR2 ANQGSEA were looked up in the germline V gene. This sample is drawn from a study of T cells in Graves' hyperthyroidism and ophthalmopathy (dated 2019 in TCRdb). Study-level background: To identify TCR V-J signatures that set the groups apart, the researchers used a discovery cohort of 100 patients, made up of roughly 40 with Graves' ophthalmopathy and 55 to 65 with stable Graves' hyperthyroidism. Prospective prediction of ophthalmopathy was tested in an independent validation cohort of 18 to 20 hyperthyroidism patients and 15 to 17 patients who later progressed to ophthalmopathy. The 85 to 100 discovery patients were randomly split 7:3 into training and test sets. In addition, the study compared T-cell repertoires in thyroid tissue and in blood from about 6 Graves' hyperthyroidism patients. After sampling, hyperthyroidism patients received methimazole starting at 30 mg daily, and ophthalmopathy patients received high-dose intravenous methylprednisolone. The paper reports TCR Vbeta CDR3 sequencing of 140 or so peripheral blood samples: approximately 43 ophthalmopathy, fewer than 80 hyperthyroidism and approximately 17 progressor patients.

Exclusion was applied to patients with uncontrolled infections, other autoimmune diseases, pregnancy or lactation. Diagnoses were based on clinical symptoms, serum thyroxine and TRAb, thyroid ultrasound and orbital computed tomography. Trizol reagent was used to extract total RNA, and RNA quality was then checked on an Agilent 2100 Bioanalyzer. General findings and caveats noted by the study authors: Most expanded thyroid clonotypes (frequency above 0.001) were also found in blood, which suggests that blood repertoires may mirror thyroid immune responses. Sample size was not statistically predetermined, and blinding of investigators to group allocation was not performed. A model built on a 13 V-J signature distinguished ophthalmopathy from stable hyperthyroidism, reaching 85% to 90% sensitivity and about 81% specificity in cross-validation and 80%/75% in testing. In validation, the model predicted progression to ophthalmopathy with 55% to 71% sensitivity and roughly 72% specificity, a median of 6.5 months before onset.

Recombination joined TRBV29-1 with TRBJ2-7, with 8 bases aligning to TRBD2. The DNA end favors TRBJ2-5, so the J call may be wrong. The TCR originated in an adult man with Graves' disease, either hyperthyroidism or ophthalmopathy (not recorded which). Sequencing was done on a sample of peripheral blood or thyroid tissue (not recorded which). The nucleotide sequence reads TGCAGCTTAGTGGCGGGGGGTGAGACCCAGTACTTC. Its coded protein is CSLVAGGETQYF.